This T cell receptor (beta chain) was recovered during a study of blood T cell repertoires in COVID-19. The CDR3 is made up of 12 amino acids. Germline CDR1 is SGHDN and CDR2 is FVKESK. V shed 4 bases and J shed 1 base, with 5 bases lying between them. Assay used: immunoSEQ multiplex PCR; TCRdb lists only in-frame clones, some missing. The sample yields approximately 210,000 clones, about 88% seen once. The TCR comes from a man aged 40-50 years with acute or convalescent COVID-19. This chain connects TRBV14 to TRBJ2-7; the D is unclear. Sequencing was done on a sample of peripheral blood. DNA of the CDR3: TGTGCCAGCAGCCGTCGTTCCTACGAGCAGTACTTC. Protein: CASSRRSYEQYF. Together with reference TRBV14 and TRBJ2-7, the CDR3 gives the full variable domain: EAGVTQFPSHSVIEKGQTVTLRCDPISGHDNLYWYRRVMGKEIKFLLHFVKESKQDESGMPNNRFLAERTGGTYSTLKVQPAELEDSGVYFCASSRRSYEQYFGPGTRLTVT.